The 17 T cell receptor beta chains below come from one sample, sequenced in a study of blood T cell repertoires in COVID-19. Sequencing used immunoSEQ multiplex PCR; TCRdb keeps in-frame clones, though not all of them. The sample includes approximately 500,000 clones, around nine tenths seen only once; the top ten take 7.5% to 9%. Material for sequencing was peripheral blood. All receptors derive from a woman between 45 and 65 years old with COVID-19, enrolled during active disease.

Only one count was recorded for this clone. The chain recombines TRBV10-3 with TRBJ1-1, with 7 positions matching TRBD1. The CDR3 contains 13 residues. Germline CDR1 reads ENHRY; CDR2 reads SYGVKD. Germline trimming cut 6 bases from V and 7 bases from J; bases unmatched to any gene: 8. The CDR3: CAISPDRRFEAFF. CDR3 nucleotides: TGTGCCATCAGCCCGGACAGGCGATTTGAAGCTTTCTTT.

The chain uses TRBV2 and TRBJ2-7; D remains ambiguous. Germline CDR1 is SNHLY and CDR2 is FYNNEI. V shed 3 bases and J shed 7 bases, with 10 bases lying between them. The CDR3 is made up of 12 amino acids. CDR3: CASSDEHTEQYF. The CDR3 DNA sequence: TGTGCCAGCAGTGACGAACATACAGAGCAGTACTTC.

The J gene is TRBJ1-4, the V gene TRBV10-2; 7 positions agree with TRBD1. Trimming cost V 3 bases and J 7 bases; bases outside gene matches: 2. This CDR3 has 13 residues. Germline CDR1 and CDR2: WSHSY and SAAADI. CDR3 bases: TGCGCCAGCAGTGAAGGACAGGTTGAAAAACTGTTTTTT. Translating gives CASSEGQVEKLFF.

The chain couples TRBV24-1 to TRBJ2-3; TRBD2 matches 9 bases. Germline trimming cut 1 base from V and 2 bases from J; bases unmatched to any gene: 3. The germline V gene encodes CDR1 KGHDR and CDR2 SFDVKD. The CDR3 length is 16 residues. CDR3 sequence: CATSDLQRGATDTQYF. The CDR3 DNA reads TGTGCCACCAGTGATTTACAGCGGGGGGCCACAGATACGCAGTATTTT.

DNA for the CDR3: TGTGCCAGCAGCATGAGGACAGGGAGGGTAGGGAGCACTGAAGCTTTCTTT. Translating it yields CASSMRTGRVGSTEAFF. This rearrangement joins TRBV21-1 to TRBJ1-1; no check of the table's D call, TRBD1, against the DNA was made. TRBV21-1 represents a pseudogene. The CDR3 is 17 amino acids.

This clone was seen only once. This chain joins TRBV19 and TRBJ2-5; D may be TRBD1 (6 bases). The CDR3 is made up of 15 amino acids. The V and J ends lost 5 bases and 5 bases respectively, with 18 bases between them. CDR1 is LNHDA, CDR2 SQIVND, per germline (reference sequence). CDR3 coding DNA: TGTGCCAGTAGTCACCGTGGCAGGGGCATGGAGACCCAGTACTTC. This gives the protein CASSHRGRGMETQYF.

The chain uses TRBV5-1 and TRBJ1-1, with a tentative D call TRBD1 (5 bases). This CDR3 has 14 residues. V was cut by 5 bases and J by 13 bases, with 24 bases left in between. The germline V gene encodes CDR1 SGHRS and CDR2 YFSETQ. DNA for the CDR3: TGCGCCAGCAGTTTTGGACGGGACGGCATGCGGGGTTTCTTT. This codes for CASSFGRDGMRGFF. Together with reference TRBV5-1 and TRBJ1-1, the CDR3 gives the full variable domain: KAGVTQTPRYLIKTRGQQVTLSCSPISGHRSVSWYQQTPGQGLQFLFEYFSETQRNKGNFPGRFSGRQFSNSRSEMNVSTLELGDSALYLCASSFGRDGMRGFFGQGTRLTVV.

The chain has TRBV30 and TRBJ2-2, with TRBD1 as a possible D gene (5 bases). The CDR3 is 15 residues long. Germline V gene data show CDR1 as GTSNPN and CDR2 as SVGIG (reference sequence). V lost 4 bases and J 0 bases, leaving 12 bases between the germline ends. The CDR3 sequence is CAWTGHSTNTGELFF. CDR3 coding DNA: TGTGCCTGGACCGGACACTCCACGAACACCGGGGAGCTGTTTTTT.

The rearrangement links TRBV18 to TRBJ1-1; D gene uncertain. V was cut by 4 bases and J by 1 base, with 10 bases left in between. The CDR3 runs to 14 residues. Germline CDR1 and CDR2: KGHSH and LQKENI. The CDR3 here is CASSQYSRNTEAFF. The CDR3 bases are TGTGCCAGCTCACAATACAGCAGGAACACTGAAGCTTTCTTT.

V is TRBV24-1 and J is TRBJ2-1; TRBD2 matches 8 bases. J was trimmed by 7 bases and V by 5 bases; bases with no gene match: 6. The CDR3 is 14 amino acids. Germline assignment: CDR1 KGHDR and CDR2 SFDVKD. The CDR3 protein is CATSAGGGINEQFF. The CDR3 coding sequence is TGTGCCACCAGTGCCGGCGGGGGGATAAATGAGCAGTTCTTC.

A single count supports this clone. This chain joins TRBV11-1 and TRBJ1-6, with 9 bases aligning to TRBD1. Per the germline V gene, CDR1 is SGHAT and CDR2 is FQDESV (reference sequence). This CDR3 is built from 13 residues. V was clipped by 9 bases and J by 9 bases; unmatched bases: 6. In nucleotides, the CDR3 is TGTGCCAGTTCCCGGGACAGGGTTTCACCCCTCCACTTT. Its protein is CASSRDRVSPLHF.

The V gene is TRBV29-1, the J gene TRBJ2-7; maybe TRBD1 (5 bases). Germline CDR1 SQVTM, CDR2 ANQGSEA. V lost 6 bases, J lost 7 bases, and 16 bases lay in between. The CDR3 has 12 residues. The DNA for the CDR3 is TGCAGCGTCTCCAGTGGGGCCCTTGAGCAGTACTTC. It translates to CSVSSGALEQYF.

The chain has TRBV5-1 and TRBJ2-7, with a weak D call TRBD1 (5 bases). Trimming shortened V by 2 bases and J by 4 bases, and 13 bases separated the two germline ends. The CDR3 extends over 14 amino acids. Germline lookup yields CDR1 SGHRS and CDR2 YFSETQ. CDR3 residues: CASSFDERGYEQYF. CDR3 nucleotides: TGCGCCAGCAGCTTTGACGAAAGGGGTTACGAGCAGTACTTC. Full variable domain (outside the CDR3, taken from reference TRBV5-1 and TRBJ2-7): KAGVTQTPRYLIKTRGQQVTLSCSPISGHRSVSWYQQTPGQGLQFLFEYFSETQRNKGNFPGRFSGRQFSNSRSEMNVSTLELGDSALYLCASSFDERGYEQYFGPGTRLTVT.

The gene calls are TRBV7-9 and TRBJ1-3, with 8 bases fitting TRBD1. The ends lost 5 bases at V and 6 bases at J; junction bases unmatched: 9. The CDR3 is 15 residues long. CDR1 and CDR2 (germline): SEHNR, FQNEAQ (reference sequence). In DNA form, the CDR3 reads TGTGCCAGCAGCCTCGGACAGGGAGTAGAAAACACCATATATTTT. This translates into CASSLGQGVENTIYF.

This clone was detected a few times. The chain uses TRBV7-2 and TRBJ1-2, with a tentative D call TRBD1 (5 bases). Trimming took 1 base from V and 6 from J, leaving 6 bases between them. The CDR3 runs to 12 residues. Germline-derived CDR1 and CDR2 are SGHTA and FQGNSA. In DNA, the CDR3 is TGTGCCAGCAGCTTAGGGGGGGATGGCTACACCTTC. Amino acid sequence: CASSLGGDGYTF.

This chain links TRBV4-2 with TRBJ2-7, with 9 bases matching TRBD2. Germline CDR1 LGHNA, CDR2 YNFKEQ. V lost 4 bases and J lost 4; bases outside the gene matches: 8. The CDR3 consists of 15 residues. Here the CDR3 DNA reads TGTGCCAGCAGCCGAACAGCGGGGGGCGGGTACGAGCAGTACTTC. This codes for CASSRTAGGGYEQYF.

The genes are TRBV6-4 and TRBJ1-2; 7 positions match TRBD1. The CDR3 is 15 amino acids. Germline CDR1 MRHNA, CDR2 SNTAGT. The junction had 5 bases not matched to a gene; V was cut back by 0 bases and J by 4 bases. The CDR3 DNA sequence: TGTGCCAGCAGTGACTCAGGAAGGACAGGCTATGGCTACACCTTC. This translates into CASSDSGRTGYGYTF.